This T cell receptor beta chain was recorded in a study of shared clonotypes between healthy human individuals. Per the germline V gene, CDR1 is SGHTS and CDR2 is YDEGEE. The V segment lost 4 bases and the J segment 0 bases; nucleotides outside the gene matches: 4. The CDR3 loop spans 16 amino acids. In the source study's methods: Because ImmunoSEQ provided only junction sequences with no quality scores, the filtering differed. Profiled with immunoSEQ multiplex PCR; TCRdb holds only in-frame clones, not every one. That table supplies the V and J calls and clone size; D and trimming were determined from the DNA. Of approximately 1,000,000 clones in the sample, 78% were seen once.

This TCR derives from a young man in good health. Some clones in this sample may be carry-over from other donors' samples. The chain combines TRBV5-8 with TRBJ2-2; 9 bases map to TRBD1. Sequencing used memory CD4+ T cells from PBMCs. Regarding subset: CD45RA-negative fraction. The DNA of the CDR3 is TGTGCCAGCAGCCGTCGGACAGGGGCGAACACCGGGGAGCTGTTTTTT. Protein product: CASSRRTGANTGELFF. Full variable domain (remainder filled in from reference TRBV5-8 and TRBJ2-2): EAGVTQSPTHLIKTRGQQATLRCSPISGHTSVYWYQQALGLGLQFLLWYDEGEERNRGNFPPRFSGRQFPNYSSELNVNALELEDSALYLCASSRRTGANTGELFFGEGSRLTVL.